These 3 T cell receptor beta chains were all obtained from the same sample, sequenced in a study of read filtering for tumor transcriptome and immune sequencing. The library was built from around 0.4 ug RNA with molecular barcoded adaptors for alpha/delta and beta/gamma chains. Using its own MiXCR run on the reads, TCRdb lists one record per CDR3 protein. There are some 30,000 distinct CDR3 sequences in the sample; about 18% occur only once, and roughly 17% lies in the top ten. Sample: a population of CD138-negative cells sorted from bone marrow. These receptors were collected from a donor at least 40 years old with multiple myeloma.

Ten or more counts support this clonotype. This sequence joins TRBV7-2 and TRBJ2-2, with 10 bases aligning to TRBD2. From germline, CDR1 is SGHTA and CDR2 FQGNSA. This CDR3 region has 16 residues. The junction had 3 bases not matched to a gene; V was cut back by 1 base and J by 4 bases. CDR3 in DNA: TGTGCCAGCAGCTTAGACCCTAGCGGGAGCACCGGGGAGCTGTTTTTT. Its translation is CASSLDPSGSTGELFF.

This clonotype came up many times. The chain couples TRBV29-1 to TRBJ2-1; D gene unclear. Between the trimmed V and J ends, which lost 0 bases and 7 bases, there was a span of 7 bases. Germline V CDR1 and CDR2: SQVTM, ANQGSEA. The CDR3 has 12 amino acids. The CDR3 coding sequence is TGCAGCGTTGAAGATTTGATAAATGAGCAGTTCTTC. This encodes CSVEDLINEQFF.

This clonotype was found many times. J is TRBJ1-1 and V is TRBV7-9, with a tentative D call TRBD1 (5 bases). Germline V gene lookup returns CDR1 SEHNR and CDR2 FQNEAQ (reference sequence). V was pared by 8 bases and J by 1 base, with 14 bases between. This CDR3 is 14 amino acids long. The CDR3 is CASGPLTGNTEAFF. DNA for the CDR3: TGTGCCAGCGGACCCCTAACAGGGAACACTGAAGCTTTCTTT.